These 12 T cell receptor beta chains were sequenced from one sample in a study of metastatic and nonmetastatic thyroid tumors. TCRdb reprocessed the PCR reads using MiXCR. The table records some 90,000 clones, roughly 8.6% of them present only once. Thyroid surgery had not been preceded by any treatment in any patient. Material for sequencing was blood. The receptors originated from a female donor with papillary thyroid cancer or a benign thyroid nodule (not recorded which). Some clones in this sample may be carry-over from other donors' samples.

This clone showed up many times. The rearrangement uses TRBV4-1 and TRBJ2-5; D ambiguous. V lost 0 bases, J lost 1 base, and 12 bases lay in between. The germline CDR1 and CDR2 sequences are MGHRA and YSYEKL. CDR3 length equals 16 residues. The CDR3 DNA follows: TGCGCCAGCAGCCAAGATTGGAGAGGCCTCCAAGAGACCCAGTACTTC. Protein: CASSQDWRGLQETQYF.

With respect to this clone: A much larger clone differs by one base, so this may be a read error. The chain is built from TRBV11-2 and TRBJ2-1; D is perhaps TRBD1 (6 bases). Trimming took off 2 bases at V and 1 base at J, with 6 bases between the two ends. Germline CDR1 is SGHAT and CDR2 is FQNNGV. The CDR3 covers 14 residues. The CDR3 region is CASSLQGSYNEQFF. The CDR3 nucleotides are TGTGCCAGCAGCTTACAGGGGTCCTACAATGAGCAGTTCTTC.

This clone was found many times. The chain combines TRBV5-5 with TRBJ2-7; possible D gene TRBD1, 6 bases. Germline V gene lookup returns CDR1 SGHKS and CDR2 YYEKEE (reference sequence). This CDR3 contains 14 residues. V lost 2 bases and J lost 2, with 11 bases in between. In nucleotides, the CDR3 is TGTGCCAGCAGCTTTTCGCACAGGGCCTACGAGCAGTACTTC. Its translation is CASSFSHRAYEQYF.

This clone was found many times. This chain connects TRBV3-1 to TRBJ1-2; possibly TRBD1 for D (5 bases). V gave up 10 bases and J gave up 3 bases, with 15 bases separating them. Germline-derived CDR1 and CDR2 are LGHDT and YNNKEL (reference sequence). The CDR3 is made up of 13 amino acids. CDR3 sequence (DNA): TGTGCCACCGCGCGGCAGGGATACTATGGCTACACCTTC. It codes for CATARQGYYGYTF.

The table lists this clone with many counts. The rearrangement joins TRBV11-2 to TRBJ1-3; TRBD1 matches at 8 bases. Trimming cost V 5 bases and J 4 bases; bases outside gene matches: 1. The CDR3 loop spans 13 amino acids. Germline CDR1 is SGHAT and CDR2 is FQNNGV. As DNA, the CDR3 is TGTGCCAGCAGCCGGGACAGGGGAAACACCATATATTTT. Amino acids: CASSRDRGNTIYF.

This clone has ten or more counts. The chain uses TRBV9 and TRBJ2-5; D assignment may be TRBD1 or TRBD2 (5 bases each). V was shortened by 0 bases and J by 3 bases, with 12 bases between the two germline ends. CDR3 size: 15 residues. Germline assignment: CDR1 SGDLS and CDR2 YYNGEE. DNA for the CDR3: TGTGCCAGCAGCGTAGGTTTGGGGGAAGAAGAGACCCAGTACTTC. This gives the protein CASSVGLGEEETQYF.

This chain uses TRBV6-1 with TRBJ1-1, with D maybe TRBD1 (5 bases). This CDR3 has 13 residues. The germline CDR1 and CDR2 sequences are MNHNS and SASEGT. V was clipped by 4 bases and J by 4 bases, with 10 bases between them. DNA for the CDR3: TGTGCCAGCAGTGCACAGGTCAGCACTGAAGCTTTCTTT. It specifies CASSAQVSTEAFF.

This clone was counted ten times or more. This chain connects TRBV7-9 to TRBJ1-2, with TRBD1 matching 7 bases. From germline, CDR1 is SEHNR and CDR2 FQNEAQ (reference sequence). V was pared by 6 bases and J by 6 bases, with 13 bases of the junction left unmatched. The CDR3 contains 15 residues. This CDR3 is CASRYEGQAAHGYTF. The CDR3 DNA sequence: TGTGCCAGCAGATACGAAGGACAGGCGGCTCATGGCTACACCTTC. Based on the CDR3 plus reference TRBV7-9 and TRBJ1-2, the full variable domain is DTGVSQNPRHKITKRGQNVTFRCDPISEHNRLYWYRQTLGQGPEFLTYFQNEAQLEKSRLLSDRFSAERPKGSFSTLEIQRTEQGDSAMYLCASRYEGQAAHGYTFGSGTRLTVV.

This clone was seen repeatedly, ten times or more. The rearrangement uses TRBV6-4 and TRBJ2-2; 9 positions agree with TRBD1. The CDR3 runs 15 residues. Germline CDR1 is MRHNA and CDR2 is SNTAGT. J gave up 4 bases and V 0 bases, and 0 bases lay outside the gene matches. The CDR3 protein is CASSDSGQGTGELFF. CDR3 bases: TGTGCCAGCAGTGACTCGGGACAGGGCACCGGGGAGCTGTTTTTT.

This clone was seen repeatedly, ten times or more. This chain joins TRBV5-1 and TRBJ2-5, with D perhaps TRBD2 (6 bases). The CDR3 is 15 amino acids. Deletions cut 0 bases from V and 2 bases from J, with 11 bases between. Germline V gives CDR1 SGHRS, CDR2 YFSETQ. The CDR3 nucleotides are TGCGCCAGCAGCTTGGCCCCGGGAGTTCAAGAGACCCAGTACTTC. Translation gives CASSLAPGVQETQYF.

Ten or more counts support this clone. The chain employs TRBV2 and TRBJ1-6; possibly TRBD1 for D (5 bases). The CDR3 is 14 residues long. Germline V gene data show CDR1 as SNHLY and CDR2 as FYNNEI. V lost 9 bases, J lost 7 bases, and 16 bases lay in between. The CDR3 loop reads CARTRGRENSPLHF. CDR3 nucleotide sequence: TGTGCCAGGACAAGGGGCCGGGAAAATTCACCCCTCCACTTT.

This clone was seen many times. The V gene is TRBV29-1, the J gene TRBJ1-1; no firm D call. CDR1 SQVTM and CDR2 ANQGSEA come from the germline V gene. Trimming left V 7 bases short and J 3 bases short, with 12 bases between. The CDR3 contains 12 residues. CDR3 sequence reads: CSALKWDTEAFF. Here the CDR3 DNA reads TGCAGCGCCTTAAAGTGGGACACTGAAGCTTTCTTT.